This T cell receptor (beta chain) was recovered during a study of ipilimumab plus nivolumab after autologous stem cell transplantation. Profiling relied on immunoSEQ multiplex PCR, and the TCRdb table lists in-frame clones only, not all of them. The table records around 2,500 clones, more than 85% of them present only once. The CDR3 totals 18 residues. Germline values: CDR1 SNHLY, CDR2 FYNNEI. J gave up 7 bases and V 5 bases, and 20 bases lay outside the gene matches. Patients got ipilimumab 1 mg/kg beginning 14 to 28 days post-transplant. The sample consisted of PBMCs, taken in a trial of ipilimumab plus nivolumab as post-transplant consolidation. This clonotype was sampled from a male donor with primary mediastinal lymphoma. This chain links TRBV2 with TRBJ2-4; 7 bases are a match to TRBD2. The CDR3 DNA follows: TGTGCCAGCAGTTATCCGGAAATGGGTAGCGGGTTCGAGAACATTCAGTACTTC. This gives the protein CASSYPEMGSGFENIQYF.